These T cell receptor beta chains were read from a single sample in a study of beta chain features in type 1 diabetes. The method was immunoSEQ multiplex PCR; TCRdb's version includes in-frame clones alone and lacks a portion of them. The sample yields 250,000 or so clones, approximately 15% seen once. The sample taken for sequencing was naive CD4+ T cells from blood. The receptor set was obtained from a man aged 25-40 years with type 1 diabetes. Each CDR3 is given with its conserved first and last residue. Each record gives: D gene, J gene, V gene, clone size, CDR3 protein, CDR3 DNA. D genes are given only for firm matches. Clone size is not always given. Where it is, it says once, few, many or a class for expanded clones.

. TRBJ1-1 TRBV11-2 . CASSLVAGDTEAFF TGTGCCAGCAGCTTAGTAGCAGGGGACACTGAAGCTTTCTTT
. TRBJ2-7 TRBV10-3 . CAISESGTKSYEQYF TGTGCCATCAGTGAGTCGGGGACAAAATCCTACGAGCAGTACTTC
TRBD2 TRBJ2-3 TRBV4-1 few CASSQVTGGGDTQYF TGCGCCAGCAGCCAAGTGACGGGAGGGGGAGATACGCAGTATTTT
TRBD2 TRBJ2-1 TRBV30 few CAWGTSGSSSSYNEQFF TGTGCCTGGGGGACTAGCGGGAGTAGCAGCTCCTACAATGAGCAGTTCTTC
TRBD1 TRBJ1-2 TRBV19 . CASSTGTGSYTF TGTGCCAGTAGCACCGGGACAGGGAGTTACACCTTC
. TRBJ2-1 TRBV7-9 few CASSPGRTAGDNEQFF TGTGCCAGCAGCCCCGGCCGGACAGCCGGGGACAATGAGCAGTTCTTC
. TRBJ1-4 TRBV30 . CAWRKRGIGGYEKLFF TGTGCCTGGAGAAAGCGTGGGATAGGCGGGTATGAAAAACTGTTTTTT
. TRBJ1-1 TRBV9 few CASRSEGGNTEAFF TGTGCCAGCAGATCTGAGGGAGGGAACACTGAAGCTTTCTTT
TRBD2 TRBJ2-7 TRBV18 . CASSLSRTSSNYEQYF TGTGCCAGCTCACTCTCGAGGACTAGCAGTAATTACGAGCAGTACTTC
. TRBJ1-2 TRBV5-1 . CASSLDRNYGYTF TGCGCCAGCAGCTTGGACAGGAACTATGGCTACACCTTC
. TRBJ2-3 TRBV9 few CASSPRYGDTQYF TGTGCCAGCAGCCCCCGTTACGGAGATACGCAGTATTTT
TRBD2 TRBJ2-1 TRBV5-4 few CASSLGLAGNEQFF TGTGCCAGCAGCTTGGGACTAGCGGGTAATGAGCAGTTCTTC
TRBD1 TRBJ2-3 TRBV5-4 . CASSWTGEDTQYF TGTGCCAGCAGCTGGACAGGGGAAGATACGCAGTATTTT
. TRBJ2-7 TRBV7-9 few CASSPGQIYEQYF TGTGCCAGCAGCCCAGGACAGATTTACGAGCAGTACTTC
TRBD1 TRBJ2-7 TRBV2 few CASSPTGVIGEQYF TGTGCCAGCAGTCCGACAGGGGTTATTGGCGAGCAGTACTTC
TRBD1 TRBJ2-1 TRBV7-9 . CASSSGQAGQFF TGTGCCAGCAGCTCAGGACAGGCAGGGCAGTTCTTC
TRBD2 TRBJ2-1 TRBV29-1 . CSVSSTGLGDEQFF TGCAGCGTTTCCTCTACGGGACTAGGCGATGAGCAGTTCTTC
. TRBJ2-3 TRBV5-1 . CASSLRGIVSTDTQYF TGCGCCAGCAGCTTGAGGGGAATCGTCAGCACAGATACGCAGTATTTT
. TRBJ2-5 TRBV7-2 . CASSLGQVQETQYF TGTGCCAGCAGCTTAGGACAGGTCCAAGAGACCCAGTACTTC
TRBD2 TRBJ2-1 TRBV20-1 . CSAGRANEQFF TGCAGTGCGGGGAGGGCGAATGAGCAGTTCTTC
TRBD1 TRBJ2-1 TRBV7-9 . CASSPRGQGAYNEQFF TGTGCCAGCAGCCCGCGCGGACAGGGGGCCTACAATGAGCAGTTCTTC
. TRBJ2-1 TRBV11-1 . CASSLAGGEYNEQFF TGTGCCAGCAGCTTAGCTGGAGGGGAGTACAATGAGCAGTTCTTC
TRBD2 TRBJ2-3 TRBV29-1 . CSVALAGGSDTQYF TGCAGCGTTGCTCTAGCGGGAGGTTCAGATACGCAGTATTTT
. TRBJ1-1 TRBV10-3 . CAISEVSLNTEAFF TGTGCCATCAGTGAGGTCAGTTTGAACACTGAAGCTTTCTTT
. TRBJ1-5 TRBV5-6 few CASSLGAFNQPQHF TGTGCCAGCAGCTTGGGGGCCTTCAATCAGCCCCAGCATTTT
. TRBJ1-2 TRBV10-3 few CAISESKARGGYGYTF TGTGCCATCAGTGAGTCGAAGGCCAGGGGCGGCTATGGCTACACCTTC
TRBD1 TRBJ2-7 TRBV5-1 . CASSLGRDRVNYEQYF TGCGCCAGCAGCTTGGGCCGGGACAGGGTCAATTACGAGCAGTACTTC
. TRBJ2-7 TRBV2 few CASSPSLGDTYEQYF TGTGCCAGCAGCCCCAGCCTGGGGGACACCTACGAGCAGTACTTC
. TRBJ2-5 TRBV9 few CASNVAGNKGETQYF TGTGCCAGCAACGTAGCAGGGAACAAGGGGGAGACCCAGTACTTC
TRBD1 TRBJ1-2 TRBV19 . CASSTTGTGDYGYTF TGTGCCAGTAGTACAACCGGGACAGGAGACTATGGCTACACCTTC
TRBD1 TRBJ2-5 TRBV7-9 once CASSFGTGGEETQYF TGTGCCAGCAGCTTTGGGACAGGGGGAGAAGAGACCCAGTACTTC
. TRBJ2-5 TRBV11-2 . CASSLDFTGTLAQYF TGTGCCAGCAGCTTAGATTTTACAGGGACCTTGGCCCAGTACTTC
. TRBJ2-3 TRBV7-9 few CASSATADTQYF TGTGCCAGCAGCGCCACTGCAGATACGCAGTATTTT